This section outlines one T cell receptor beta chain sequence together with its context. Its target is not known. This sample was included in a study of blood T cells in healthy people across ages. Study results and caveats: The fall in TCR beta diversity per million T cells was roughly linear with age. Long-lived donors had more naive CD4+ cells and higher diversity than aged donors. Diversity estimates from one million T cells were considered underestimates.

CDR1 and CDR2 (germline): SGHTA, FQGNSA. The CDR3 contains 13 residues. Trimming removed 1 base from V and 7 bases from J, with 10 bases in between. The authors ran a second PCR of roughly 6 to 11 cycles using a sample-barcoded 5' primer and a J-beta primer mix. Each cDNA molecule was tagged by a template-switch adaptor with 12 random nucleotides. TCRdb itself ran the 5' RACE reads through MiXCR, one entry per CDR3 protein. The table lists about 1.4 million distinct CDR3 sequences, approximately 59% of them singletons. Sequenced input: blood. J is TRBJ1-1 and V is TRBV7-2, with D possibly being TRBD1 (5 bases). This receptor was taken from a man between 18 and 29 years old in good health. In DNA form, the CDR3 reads TGTGCCAGCAGCTTAGGACAGTTCAGTGAAGCTTTCTTT. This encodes CASSLGQFSEAFF.